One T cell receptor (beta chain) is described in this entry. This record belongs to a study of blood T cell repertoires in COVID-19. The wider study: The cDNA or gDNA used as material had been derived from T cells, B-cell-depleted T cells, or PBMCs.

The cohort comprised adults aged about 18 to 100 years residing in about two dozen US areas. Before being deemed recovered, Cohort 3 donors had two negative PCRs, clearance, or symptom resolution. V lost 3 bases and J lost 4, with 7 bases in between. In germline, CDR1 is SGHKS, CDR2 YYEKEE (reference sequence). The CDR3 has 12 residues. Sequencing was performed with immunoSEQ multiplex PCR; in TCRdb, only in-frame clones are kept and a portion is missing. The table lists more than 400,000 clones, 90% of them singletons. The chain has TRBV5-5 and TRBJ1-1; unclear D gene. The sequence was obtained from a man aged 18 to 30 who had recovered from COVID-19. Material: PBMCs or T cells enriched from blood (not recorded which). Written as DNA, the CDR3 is TGTGCCAGCAGCTCCTTTCGCACTGAAGCTTTCTTT. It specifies CASSSFRTEAFF. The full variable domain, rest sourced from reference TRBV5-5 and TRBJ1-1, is DAGVTQSPTHLIKTRGQQVTLRCSPISGHKSVSWYQQVLGQGPQFIFQYYEKEERGRGNFPDRFSARQFPNYSSELNVNALLLGDSALYLCASSSFRTEAFFGQGTRLTVV.